This record concerns one TCR beta chain sequence. The CDR3 runs to 15 residues. The germline gives CDR1 MNHNS, CDR2 SASEGT. The trim removed 5 bases at V and 5 bases at J, leaving 4 bases unmatched. This sample is part of a study of shared clonotypes between healthy human individuals. The protocol was immunoSEQ multiplex PCR, while the TCRdb copy is restricted to in-frame clones and leaves out a portion. This sample has 2 million to 2.5 million clones, with approximately 96% found just once. The origin of this receptor is a man younger than 35 in good health. Sequencing used naive CD4+ T cells sorted from blood. Subset specified: CD45RA+ positively selected. This chain uses TRBV6-1 with TRBJ2-1; the match to TRBD2 covers 12 bases. The CDR3 protein is CASSPGLAGNNEQFF. The CDR3 bases are TGTGCCAGCAGTCCCGGACTAGCGGGAAACAATGAGCAGTTCTTC.